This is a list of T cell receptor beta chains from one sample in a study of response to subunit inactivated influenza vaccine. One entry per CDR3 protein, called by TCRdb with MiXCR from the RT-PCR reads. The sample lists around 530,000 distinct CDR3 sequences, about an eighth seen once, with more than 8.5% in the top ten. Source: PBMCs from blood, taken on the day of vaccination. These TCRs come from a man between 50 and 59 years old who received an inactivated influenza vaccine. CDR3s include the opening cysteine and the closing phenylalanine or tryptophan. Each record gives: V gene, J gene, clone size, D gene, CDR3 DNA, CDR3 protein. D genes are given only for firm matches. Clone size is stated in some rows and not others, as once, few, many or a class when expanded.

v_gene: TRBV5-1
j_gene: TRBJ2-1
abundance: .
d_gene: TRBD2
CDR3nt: TGCGCCAGCAGCTTATATAGCGGGGGGGACTACAATGAGCAGTTCTTC
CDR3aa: CASSLYSGGDYNEQFF

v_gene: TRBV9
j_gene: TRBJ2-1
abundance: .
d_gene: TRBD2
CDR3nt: TGTGCCAGCAGCGTAAGACTAGCGTCCTCCTACAATGAGCAGTTCTTC
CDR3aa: CASSVRLASSYNEQFF

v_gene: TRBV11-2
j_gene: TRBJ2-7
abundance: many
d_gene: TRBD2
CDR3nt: TGTGCCAGCAGCTCCAAAACCTCTAATCTAGCGGGAGGAAGTTACGAGCAGTACTTC
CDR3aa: CASSSKTSNLAGGSYEQYF

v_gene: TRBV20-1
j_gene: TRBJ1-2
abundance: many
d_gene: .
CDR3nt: TGCAGTGCTGGGAGAACACCTAATAACTATGGCTACACCTTC
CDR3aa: CSAGRTPNNYGYTF

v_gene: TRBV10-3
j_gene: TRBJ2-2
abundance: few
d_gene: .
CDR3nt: TGTGCCATCAGTGCCACCTCGAACACCGGGGAGCTGTTTTTT
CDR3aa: CAISATSNTGELFF

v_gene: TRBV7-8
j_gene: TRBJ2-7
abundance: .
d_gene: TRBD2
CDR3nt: TGTGCCAGCAGCTTAGTTCGGCGGGAGGACGAGCAGTACTTC
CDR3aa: CASSLVRREDEQYF

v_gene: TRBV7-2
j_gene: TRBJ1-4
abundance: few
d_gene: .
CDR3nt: TGTGCCAGCAGCTTGGGGGGCGCTGAAAAACTGTTTTTT
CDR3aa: CASSLGGAEKLFF

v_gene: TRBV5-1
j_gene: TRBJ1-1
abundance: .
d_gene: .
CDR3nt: TGCGCCAGCAGACGAGCCGGGGGCACTGAAGCTTTCTTT
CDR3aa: CASRRAGGTEAFF

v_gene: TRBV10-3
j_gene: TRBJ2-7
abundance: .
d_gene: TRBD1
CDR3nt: TGTGCCGTAGGGACAGGGGGGTACGAGCAGTACTTC
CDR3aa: CAVGTGGYEQYF

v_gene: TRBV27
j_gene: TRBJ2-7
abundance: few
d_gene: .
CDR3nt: TGTGCCAGCAGTCCTCTGGGAGGACCCGGGAGCTACGAGCAGTACTTC
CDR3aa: CASSPLGGPGSYEQYF

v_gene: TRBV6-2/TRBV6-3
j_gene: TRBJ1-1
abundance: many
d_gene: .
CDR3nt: TGTGCCAGCCTGACTACTTCGCGCACTGAAGCTTTCTTT
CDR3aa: CASLTTSRTEAFF

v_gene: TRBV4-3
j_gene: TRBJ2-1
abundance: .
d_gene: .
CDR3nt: TGCGCCAGCAGCCAAGTACTAGGAATGGACTCCTACAATGAGCAGTTCTTC
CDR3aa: CASSQVLGMDSYNEQFF

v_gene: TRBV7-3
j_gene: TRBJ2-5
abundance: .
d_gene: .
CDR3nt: TGTGCCAGCAGCTCCGGGGAGCACATAATAACCCAGTACTTC
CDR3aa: CASSSGEHIITQYF

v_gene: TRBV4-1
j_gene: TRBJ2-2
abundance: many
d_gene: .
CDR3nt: TGTGCCAGCAGCCAAGAGAACACCGGGGAGCTGTTTTTT
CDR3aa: CASSQENTGELFF

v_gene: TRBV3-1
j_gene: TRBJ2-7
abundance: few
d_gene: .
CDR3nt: TGTGCCAGCAGCCAAGCAAACTCCTACGAGCAGTACTTC
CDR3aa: CASSQANSYEQYF

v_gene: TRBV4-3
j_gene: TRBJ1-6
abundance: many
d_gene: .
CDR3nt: TGCGCCAGCAGCCAAGACGGGGGGAGTAATTCACCCCTCCACTTT
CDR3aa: CASSQDGGSNSPLHF

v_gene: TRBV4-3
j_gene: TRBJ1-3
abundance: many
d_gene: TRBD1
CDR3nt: TGCGCCAGCAGCCAAGAAAAACAGGGGGCTGGTGGAAACACCATATATTTT
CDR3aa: CASSQEKQGAGGNTIYF

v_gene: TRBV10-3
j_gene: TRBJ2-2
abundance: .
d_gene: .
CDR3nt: TGTGCCTCGTTGACAACGAACACCGGGGAGCTGTTTTTT
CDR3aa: CASLTTNTGELFF

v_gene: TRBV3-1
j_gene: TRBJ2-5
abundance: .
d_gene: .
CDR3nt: TGTGCCAGCAGCCAAGAAGGTGGGAGGAGGTACTTC
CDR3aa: CASSQEGGRRYF

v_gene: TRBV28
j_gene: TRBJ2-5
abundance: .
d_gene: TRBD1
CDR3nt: TGTGCCAGCAGTTCAGGGACAGCCGGCAGGGGCACGCAAGAGACCCAGTACTTC
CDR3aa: CASSSGTAGRGTQETQYF

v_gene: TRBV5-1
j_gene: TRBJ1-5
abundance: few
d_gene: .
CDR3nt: TGCGCCAGCAGCCCACAGGGTGGGGATCAGCCCCAGCATTTT
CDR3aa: CASSPQGGDQPQHF

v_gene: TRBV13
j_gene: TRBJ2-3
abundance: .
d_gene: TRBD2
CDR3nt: TGTGCCAGCAGCTTGTGGGCGGGAGGATCGGATACGCAGTATTTT
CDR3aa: CASSLWAGGSDTQYF

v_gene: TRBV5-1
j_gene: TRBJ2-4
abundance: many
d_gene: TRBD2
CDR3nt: TGCGCCAGCAGCTTGTTTCCCGCTATTAGCGGGAGGGCCGGGAACATTCAGTACTTC
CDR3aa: CASSLFPAISGRAGNIQYF

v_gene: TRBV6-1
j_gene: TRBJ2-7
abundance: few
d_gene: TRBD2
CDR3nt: TGTGCCAGCAGTGAAGGATTTTCAGCGGGAGCTAACGAGCAGTACTTC
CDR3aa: CASSEGFSAGANEQYF

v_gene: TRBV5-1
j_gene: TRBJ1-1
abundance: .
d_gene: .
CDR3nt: TGCGCCAGCAGCATCACAGGGAACACTGAAGCTTTCTTT
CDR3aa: CASSITGNTEAFF

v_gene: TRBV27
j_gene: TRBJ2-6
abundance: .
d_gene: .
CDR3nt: TGTGCCAGCAGTTTAATTTATAGCTCTGGGGCCAACGTCCTGACTTTC
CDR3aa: CASSLIYSSGANVLTF

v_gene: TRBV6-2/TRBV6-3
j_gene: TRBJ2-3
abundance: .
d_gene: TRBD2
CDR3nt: TGTGCCAGCAGTTACCGGCCTAGCGGGACAGATACGCAGTATTTT
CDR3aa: CASSYRPSGTDTQYF

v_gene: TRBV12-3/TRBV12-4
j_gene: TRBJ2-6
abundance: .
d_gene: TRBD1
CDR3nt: TGTGCCAGCAGCCCGGGACAGGGGGCCCCCGGGGCCAACGTCCTGACTTTC
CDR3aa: CASSPGQGAPGANVLTF

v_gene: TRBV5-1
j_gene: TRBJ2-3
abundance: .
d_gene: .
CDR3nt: TGCGCCAGCAGCTTCTGGGGGGGACACACAGATACGCAGTATTTT
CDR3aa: CASSFWGGHTDTQYF

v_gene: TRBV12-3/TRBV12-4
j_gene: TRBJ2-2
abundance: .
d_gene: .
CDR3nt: TGTGCCAGCAGGTCAGTCAGCAGGGAAGACACCGGGGAGCTGTTTTTT
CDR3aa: CASRSVSREDTGELFF

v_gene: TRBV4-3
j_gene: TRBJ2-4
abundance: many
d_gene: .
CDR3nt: TGCGCCAGCAGCCAAGGTCAGAAAAACATTCAGTACTTC
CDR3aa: CASSQGQKNIQYF